Listed below are T cell receptor beta chains from one sample, sequenced in a study of blood T cell repertoires in COVID-19. The data were produced by immunoSEQ multiplex PCR, yet TCRdb's version contains in-frame clones alone and is incomplete. The sample shows some 300,000 clones, about 91% of them seen only once. The sample taken for sequencing was peripheral blood. Receptor source: a woman younger than 45 who had recovered from COVID-19. Each CDR3 is given with its conserved first and last residue. The D gene is left open where the match is weak. Size is omitted from some rows. Given values are once, few, many or a class for expanded clones.

>TRBJ2-3|.|TRBV5-1|TRBD1
CASSPGRAGGRDTQYF
TGCGCCAGCAGCCCGGGTCGTGCAGGGGGCAGAGATACGCAGTATTTT
>TRBJ1-5|.|TRBV7-9|.
CASSSDSASNQPQHF
TGTGCCAGCAGCTCCGACAGTGCTAGCAATCAGCCCCAGCATTTT
>TRBJ2-7|.|TRBV13|TRBD2
CASSLRGGRFEQYF
TGTGCCAGCAGCCTCCGGGGGGGCCGCTTCGAGCAGTACTTC
>TRBJ2-5|few|TRBV11-2|.
CASSLGLETWETQYF
TGTGCCAGCAGCTTAGGATTGGAGACTTGGGAGACCCAGTACTTC
>TRBJ2-3|.|TRBV5-3|.
CARSLIQGTDTQYF
TGTGCCAGAAGCTTGATACAGGGCACAGATACGCAGTATTTT
>TRBJ2-1|.|TRBV9|.
CASSVEGTSHHEQFF
TGTGCCAGCAGCGTAGAGGGGACATCTCACCATGAGCAGTTCTTC
>TRBJ2-7|.|TRBV6-9|TRBD2
CASNPTGVAGTYEQYF
TGTGCCAGCAACCCCACCGGGGTAGCGGGAACCTACGAGCAGTACTTC
>TRBJ1-2|.|TRBV5-1|TRBD1
CASSFETGNNYGYTF
TGCGCCAGCAGCTTCGAGACAGGGAACAACTATGGCTACACCTTC
>TRBJ1-5|.|TRBV19|.
CASSIRGGGQPQHF
TGTGCCAGTAGTATACGGGGGGGAGGACAGCCCCAGCATTTT
>TRBJ1-1|.|TRBV6-5|TRBD1
CASSYRTGETEAFF
TGTGCCAGCAGTTACCGGACAGGGGAAACTGAAGCTTTCTTT
>TRBJ2-3|.|TRBV4-1|.
CASSQDRDTQYF
TGCGCCAGCAGCCAAGACCGAGATACGCAGTATTTT
>TRBJ2-1|.|TRBV10-3|.
CAISETGYNEQFF
TGTGCCATCAGTGAGACCGGCTACAATGAGCAGTTCTTC
>TRBJ2-5|.|TRBV6-5|.
CASSYSLGGQETQYF
TGTGCCAGCAGTTACTCCCTCGGGGGACAAGAGACCCAGTACTTC
>TRBJ2-2|.|TRBV27|.
CASSSGRDNGELFF
TGTGCCAGCAGCTCCGGTCGGGATAACGGGGAGCTGTTTTTT
>TRBJ2-2|.|TRBV11-2|TRBD1
CASSSGQVSGELFF
TGTGCCAGCAGCTCTGGACAGGTCTCCGGGGAGCTGTTTTTT
>TRBJ2-3|once|TRBV29-1|.
CSVSTDTQYF
TGCAGCGTTTCTACAGATACGCAGTATTTT
>TRBJ2-5|.|TRBV5-4|TRBD1
CASSLARTGGSETQYF
TGTGCCAGCAGCTTGGCTAGGACAGGGGGCTCGGAGACCCAGTACTTC
>TRBJ2-7|.|TRBV9|.
CASSQGRGYEQYF
TGTGCCAGCAGCCAAGGTCGGGGGTACGAGCAGTACTTC
>TRBJ1-2|.|TRBV27|TRBD1
CASSSMGQGRYGYTF
TGTGCCAGCAGTTCGATGGGACAGGGTCGCTATGGCTACACCTTC
>TRBJ2-5|.|TRBV9|.
CASSVGFGGALETQYF
TGTGCCAGCAGCGTAGGCTTCGGGGGAGCATTGGAGACCCAGTACTTC
>TRBJ1-2|.|TRBV4-1|TRBD1
CASSHPGQGLYGYTF
TGCGCCAGCAGCCATCCGGGACAGGGGTTGTATGGCTACACCTTC
>TRBJ1-1|.|TRBV28|TRBD1
CASGPGTGVTEAFF
TGTGCCAGCGGGCCTGGGACAGGGGTGACTGAAGCTTTCTTT
>TRBJ2-7|.|TRBV19|TRBD2
CASSILAGSEQYF
TGTGCCAGTAGTATATTAGCGGGGAGCGAGCAGTACTTC
>TRBJ1-2|once|TRBV25-1|.
CASSEGDRRKNYGYTF
TGTGCCAGCAGTGAAGGAGACAGAAGAAAAAACTATGGCTACACCTTC
>TRBJ1-1|.|TRBV5-4|TRBD1
CASSLSGQGVNTEAFF
TGTGCCAGCAGCTTGAGCGGACAGGGGGTGAACACTGAAGCTTTCTTT
>TRBJ1-2|.|TRBV5-4|.
CASQAGELFGYTF
TGTGCCAGCCAAGCGGGGGAACTCTTTGGCTACACCTTC
>TRBJ2-7|once|TRBV2|.
CASSSPTVTYEQYF
TGTGCCAGCAGTAGCCCGACAGTCACCTACGAGCAGTACTTC
>TRBJ2-1|.|TRBV19|TRBD2
CASAGWGLDHDEQFF
TGTGCCAGCGCCGGTTGGGGACTAGACCACGATGAGCAGTTCTTC
>TRBJ2-7|.|TRBV6-5|.
CASSYSISPYEQYF
TGTGCCAGCAGTTACTCTATTAGTCCATACGAGCAGTACTTC
>TRBJ1-4|.|TRBV7-2|TRBD1
CASSMDRGNEKLFF
TGTGCCAGCAGCATGGACAGGGGAAATGAAAAACTGTTTTTT
>TRBJ1-1|.|TRBV10-3|.
CAISEPGNLNTEAFF
TGTGCCATCAGTGAACCAGGGAATTTGAACACTGAAGCTTTCTTT
>TRBJ2-5|.|TRBV7-3|TRBD2
CASTRGTSVPQETQYF
TGTGCCAGCACCCGCGGGACTAGCGTCCCCCAAGAGACCCAGTACTTC
>TRBJ2-1|.|TRBV5-1|TRBD2
CASSFGTSGYEQFF
TGCGCCAGCAGCTTTGGGACTAGTGGGTATGAGCAGTTCTTC
>TRBJ1-1|.|TRBV9|.
CASSAEGVTEAFF
TGTGCCAGCAGCGCTGAAGGGGTCACTGAAGCTTTCTTT
>TRBJ1-6|.|TRBV13|TRBD1
CASSSRTGNSPLHF
TGTGCCAGCAGCAGCCGGACAGGGAATTCACCCCTCCACTTT
>TRBJ1-1|.|TRBV12-5|TRBD1
CASGLGGQGNTEAFF
TGTGCTAGTGGTTTGGGAGGACAGGGCAACACTGAAGCTTTCTTT
>TRBJ2-4|.|TRBV6-6|TRBD1
CASGHGDSLYQNIQYF
TGTGCCAGCGGCCATGGGGACAGCTTATACCAAAACATTCAGTACTTC